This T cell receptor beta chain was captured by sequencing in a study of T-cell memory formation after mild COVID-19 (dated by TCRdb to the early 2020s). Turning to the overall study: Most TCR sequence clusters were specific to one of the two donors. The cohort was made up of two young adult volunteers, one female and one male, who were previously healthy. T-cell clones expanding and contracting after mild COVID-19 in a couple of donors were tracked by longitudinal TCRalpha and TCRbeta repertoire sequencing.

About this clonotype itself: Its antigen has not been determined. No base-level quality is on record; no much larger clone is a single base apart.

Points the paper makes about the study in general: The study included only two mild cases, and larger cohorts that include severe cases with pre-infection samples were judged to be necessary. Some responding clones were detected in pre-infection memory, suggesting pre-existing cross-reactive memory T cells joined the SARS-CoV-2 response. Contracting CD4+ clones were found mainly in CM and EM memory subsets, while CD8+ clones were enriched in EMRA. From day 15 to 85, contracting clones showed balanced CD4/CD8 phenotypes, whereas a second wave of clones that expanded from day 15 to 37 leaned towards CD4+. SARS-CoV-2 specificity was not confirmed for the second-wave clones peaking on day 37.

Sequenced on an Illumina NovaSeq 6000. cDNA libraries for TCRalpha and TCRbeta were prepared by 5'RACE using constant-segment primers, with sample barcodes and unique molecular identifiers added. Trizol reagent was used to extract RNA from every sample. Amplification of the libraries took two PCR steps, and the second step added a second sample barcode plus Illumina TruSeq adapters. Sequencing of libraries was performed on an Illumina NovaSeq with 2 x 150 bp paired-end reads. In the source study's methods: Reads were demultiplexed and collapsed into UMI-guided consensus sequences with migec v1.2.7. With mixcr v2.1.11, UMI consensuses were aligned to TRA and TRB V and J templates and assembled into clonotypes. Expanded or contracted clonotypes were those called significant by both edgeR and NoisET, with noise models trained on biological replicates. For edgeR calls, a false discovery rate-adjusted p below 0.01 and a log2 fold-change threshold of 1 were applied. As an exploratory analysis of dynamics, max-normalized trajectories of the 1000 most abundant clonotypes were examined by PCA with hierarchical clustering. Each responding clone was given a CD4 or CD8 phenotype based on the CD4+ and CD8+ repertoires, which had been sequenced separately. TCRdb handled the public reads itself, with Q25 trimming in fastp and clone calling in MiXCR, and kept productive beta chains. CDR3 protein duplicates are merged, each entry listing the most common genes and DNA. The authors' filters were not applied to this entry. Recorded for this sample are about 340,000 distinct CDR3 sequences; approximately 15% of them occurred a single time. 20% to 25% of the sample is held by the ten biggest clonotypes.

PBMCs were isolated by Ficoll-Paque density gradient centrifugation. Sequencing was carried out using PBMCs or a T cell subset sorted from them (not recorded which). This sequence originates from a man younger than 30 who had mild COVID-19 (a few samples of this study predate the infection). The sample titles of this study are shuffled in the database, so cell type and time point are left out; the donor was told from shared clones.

The DNA sequence is as follows: TGCGCCAGCAGCTTGGTGTCTGTCGACACAGATACGCAGTATTTT. Its coded protein is CASSLVSVDTDTQYF. The chain joins TRBV5-1 to TRBJ2-3; the D segment cannot be called with confidence. The CDR1 and CDR2 encoded by the germline V gene are SGHRS and YFSETQ. The CDR3 spans 15 residues, from the cysteine through the phenylalanine. Only the CDR3 portion is preserved as DNA: 45 bases, with reading frame beginning at the first base. Deletion took 0 bases off V and 2 bases off J, with a span of 10 bases between the germline ends.